This T cell receptor (beta chain) was sequenced during a study of CD8 T cells in Susac syndrome. The study sequenced TCR beta in blood CD8+ and CD4+ T cells. Losses at the gene ends were 3 bases for V and 5 bases for J; bases not matched to a gene: 7. CDR3 length: 15 amino acids. The germline V gene encodes CDR1 SGDLS and CDR2 YYNGEE. With random hexamers, 0.5 to 1 ug RNA was reverse transcribed. The CDR3 of TCR beta was amplified by immunoSEQ multiplex PCR across 54 Vbeta and 13 Jbeta. TCRdb fed the immunoSEQ multiplex PCR reads into MiXCR, producing one record per CDR3 protein. Counted here are about 280,000 distinct CDR3 sequences, around 83% occurring once; the ten biggest clones make up 0.095% to 0.14%.

The chain uses TRBV9 and TRBJ2-3; 9 bases map to TRBD2. The sequenced material came from CD8+ T cells from PBMCs. The receptor's source is a human donor with multiple sclerosis. The DNA for the CDR3 is TGTGCCAGCAGCGCTAGCGGGATAGCAAAAGATACGCAGTATTTT. Amino acid sequence: CASSASGIAKDTQYF.